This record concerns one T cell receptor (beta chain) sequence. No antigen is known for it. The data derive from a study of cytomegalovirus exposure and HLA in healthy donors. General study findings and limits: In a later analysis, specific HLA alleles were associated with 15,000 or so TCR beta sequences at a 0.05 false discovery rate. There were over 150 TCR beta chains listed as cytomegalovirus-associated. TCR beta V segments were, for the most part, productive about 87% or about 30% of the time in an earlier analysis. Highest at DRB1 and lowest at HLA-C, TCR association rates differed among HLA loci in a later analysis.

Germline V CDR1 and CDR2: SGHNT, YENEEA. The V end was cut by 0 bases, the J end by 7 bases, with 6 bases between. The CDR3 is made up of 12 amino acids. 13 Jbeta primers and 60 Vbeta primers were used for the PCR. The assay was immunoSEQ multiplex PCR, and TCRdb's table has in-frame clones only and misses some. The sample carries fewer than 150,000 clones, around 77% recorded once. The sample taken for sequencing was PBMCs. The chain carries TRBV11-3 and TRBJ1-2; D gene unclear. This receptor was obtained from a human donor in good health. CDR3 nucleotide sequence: TGTGCCAGCAGCTTAGAACTTTTTGGCTACACCTTC. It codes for CASSLELFGYTF.